Listed below are T cell receptor beta chains from one sample, sequenced in a study of blood T cell repertoires in COVID-19. TCRdb keeps only in-frame clones here, not all; method: immunoSEQ multiplex PCR. The sample records 150,000 to 200,000 clones, over 70% being singletons. The specimen was peripheral blood. The receptors were sampled from a woman aged 80 or older with active or convalescent COVID-19. The CDR3 runs from the conserved cysteine through the conserved F or W. A D gene is named only where the DNA matches it firmly.

>TRBV7-9|TRBJ1-2|TRBD1
CASSLVAGQGNYGYTF
TGTGCCAGCAGCTTAGTCGCGGGACAGGGTAACTATGGCTACACCTTC
>TRBV7-9|TRBJ1-2|.
CASSFSLQDGYTF
TGTGCCAGCAGCTTTTCATTACAGGACGGCTACACCTTC
>TRBV6-1|TRBJ1-1|.
CASSERNTEAFF
TGTGCCAGCAGTGAACGGAACACTGAAGCTTTCTTT
>TRBV25-1|TRBJ2-5|TRBD1
CASSRQGAIQETQYF
TGTGCCAGCAGTCGGCAGGGGGCTATCCAAGAGACCCAGTACTTC
>TRBV9|TRBJ2-1|.
CASSPFLGGAVSSYNEQFF
TGTGCCAGCAGCCCCTTTTTGGGGGGAGCAGTCTCCTCCTACAATGAGCAGTTCTTC
>TRBV9|TRBJ2-6|TRBD1
CASSAPDRAMGGANVLTF
TGTGCCAGCAGCGCTCCAGACAGGGCCATGGGCGGGGCCAACGTCCTGACTTTC
>TRBV6-1|TRBJ2-7|TRBD2
CASSPLAGKTYEQYF
TGTGCCAGCAGTCCCCTAGCGGGGAAGACCTACGAGCAGTACTTC
>TRBV9|TRBJ2-2|TRBD1
CASTPQGAPTGELFF
TGTGCCAGCACTCCTCAGGGGGCGCCTACCGGGGAGCTGTTTTTT
>TRBV6-1|TRBJ1-2|TRBD1
CASSERGGLSNYGYTF
TGTGCCAGCAGTGAAAGAGGGGGCCTTTCTAACTATGGCTACACCTTC
>TRBV6-4|TRBJ2-2|TRBD2
CASSIAGGTGELFF
TGTGCCAGCAGTATAGCGGGGGGCACCGGGGAGCTGTTTTTT